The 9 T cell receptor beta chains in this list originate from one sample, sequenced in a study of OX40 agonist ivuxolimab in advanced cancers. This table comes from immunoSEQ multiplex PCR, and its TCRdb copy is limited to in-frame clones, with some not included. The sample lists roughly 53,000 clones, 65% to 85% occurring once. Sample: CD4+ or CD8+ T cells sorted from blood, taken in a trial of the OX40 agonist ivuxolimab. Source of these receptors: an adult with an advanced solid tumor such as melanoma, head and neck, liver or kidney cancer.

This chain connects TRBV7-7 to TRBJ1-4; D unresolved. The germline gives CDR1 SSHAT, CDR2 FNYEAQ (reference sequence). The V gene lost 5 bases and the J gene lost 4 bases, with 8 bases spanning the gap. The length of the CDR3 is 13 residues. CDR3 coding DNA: TGTGCCAGCAGCGTGGATCTTAATGAAAAACTGTTTTTT. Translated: CASSVDLNEKLFF.

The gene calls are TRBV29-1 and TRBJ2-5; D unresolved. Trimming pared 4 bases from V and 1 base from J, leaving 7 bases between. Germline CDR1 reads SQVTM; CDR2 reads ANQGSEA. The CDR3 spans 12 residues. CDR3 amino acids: CSVGAGQETQYF. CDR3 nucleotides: TGCAGCGTTGGGGCAGGCCAAGAGACCCAGTACTTC. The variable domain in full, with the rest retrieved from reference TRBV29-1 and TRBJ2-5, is SAVISQKPSRDICQRGTSLTIQCQVDSQVTMMFWYRQQPGQSLTLIATANQGSEATYESGFVIDKFPISRPNLTFSTLTVSNMSPEDSSIYLCSVGAGQETQYFGPGTRLLVL.

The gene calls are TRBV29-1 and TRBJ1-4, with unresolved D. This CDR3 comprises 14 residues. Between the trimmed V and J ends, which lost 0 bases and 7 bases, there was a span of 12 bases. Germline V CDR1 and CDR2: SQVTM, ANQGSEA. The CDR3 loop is CSVEDRPRGEKLFF. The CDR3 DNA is TGCAGCGTTGAAGACCGGCCCCGGGGTGAAAAACTGTTTTTT.

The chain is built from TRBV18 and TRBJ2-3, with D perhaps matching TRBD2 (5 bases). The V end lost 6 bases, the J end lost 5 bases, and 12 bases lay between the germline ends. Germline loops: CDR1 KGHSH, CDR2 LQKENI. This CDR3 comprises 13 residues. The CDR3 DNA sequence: TGTGCCAGCTCCCACGGGGAGATAGATACGCAGTATTTT. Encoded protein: CASSHGEIDTQYF.

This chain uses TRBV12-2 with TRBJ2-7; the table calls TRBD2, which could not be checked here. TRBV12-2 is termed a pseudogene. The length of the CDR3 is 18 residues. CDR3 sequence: CASRITPPARNPSYEQYV. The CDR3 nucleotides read TGTGCAAGTCGCATTACGCCCCCGGCTAGGAACCCCTCCTACGAGCAGTACGTC.

The CDR3 sequence: CASSLAGSLGTQYF. The DNA of the CDR3 is TGCGCCAGCAGCTTGGCCGGGTCCCTAGGGACCCAGTACTTC. The J gene is TRBJ2-5, the V gene TRBV5-1; D gene uncertain. The CDR3 extends over 14 amino acids. The V and J ends lost 0 bases and 7 bases respectively, with 13 bases between them. CDR1 SGHRS and CDR2 YFSETQ come from the germline V gene.

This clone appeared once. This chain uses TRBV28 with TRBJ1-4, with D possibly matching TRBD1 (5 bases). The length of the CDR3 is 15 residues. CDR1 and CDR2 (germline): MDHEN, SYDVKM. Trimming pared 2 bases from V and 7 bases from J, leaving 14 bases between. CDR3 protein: CASSLPGGVSEKLFF. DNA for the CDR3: TGTGCCAGCAGTTTACCTGGGGGGGTCTCTGAAAAACTGTTTTTT.

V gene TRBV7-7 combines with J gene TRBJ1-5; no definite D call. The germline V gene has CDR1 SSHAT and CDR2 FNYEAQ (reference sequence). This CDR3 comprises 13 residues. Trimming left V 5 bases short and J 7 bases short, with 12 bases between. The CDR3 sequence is CASSPSEVQPQHF. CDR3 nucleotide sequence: TGTGCCAGCAGCCCTTCAGAAGTCCAGCCCCAGCATTTT. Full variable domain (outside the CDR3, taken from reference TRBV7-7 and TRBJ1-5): GAGVSQSPRYKVTKRGQDVTLRCDPISSHATLYWYQQALGQGPEFLTYFNYEAQPDKSGLPSDRFSAERPEGSISTLTIQRTEQRDSAMYRCASSPSEVQPQHFGDGTRLSIL.

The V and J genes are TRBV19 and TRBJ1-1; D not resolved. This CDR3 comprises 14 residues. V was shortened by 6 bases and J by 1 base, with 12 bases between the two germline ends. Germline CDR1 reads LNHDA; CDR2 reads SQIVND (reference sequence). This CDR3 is CASRPLRQNTEAFF. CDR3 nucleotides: TGTGCCAGTAGACCCCTCCGGCAGAACACTGAAGCTTTCTTT. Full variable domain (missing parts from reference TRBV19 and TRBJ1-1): DGGITQSPKYLFRKEGQNVTLSCEQNLNHDAMYWYRQDPGQGLRLIYYSQIVNDFQKGDIAEGYSVSREKKESFPLTVTSAQKNPTAFYLCASRPLRQNTEAFFGQGTRLTVV.